This record looks at one TCR beta chain sequence and its context. The sample originates from a study of blood T cell repertoires in COVID-19. About the study: T cells, B-cell-depleted T cells, or PBMCs supplied cDNA or gDNA.

The junction had 3 bases not matched to a gene; V was cut back by 3 bases and J by 4 bases. Germline V gives CDR1 LGHNA, CDR2 YNFKEQ. This CDR3 is 14 amino acids long. Original handling: Amplification of reference gene primers was used by the study to estimate nucleated cell counts. The protocol was immunoSEQ multiplex PCR, while the TCRdb copy is restricted to in-frame clones and leaves out a portion. The V and J calls and the clone size are those of that table, but D and trimming were determined from the DNA. Among more than 85,000 clones listed, around 88% were seen once. The TCR originated in a man aged 50 to 59 with COVID-19, enrolled during active disease. The chain couples TRBV4-2 to TRBJ2-3, with 8 bases aligning to TRBD1. Sequencing was done on a sample of peripheral blood. Here the CDR3 DNA reads TGTGCCAGCAGCCAGAACAGGGGGGCAGATACGCAGTATTTT. Translation: CASSQNRGADTQYF.